These T cell receptor beta chains were read from a single sample in a study of shared clonotypes between healthy human individuals. TCRdb keeps only in-frame clones here, not all; method: immunoSEQ multiplex PCR. This sample yields some 500,000 clones, of which about 80% are seen a single time; less than 15% belongs to the top ten. Sequencing was performed on PBMCs. Receptors originate from a woman aged 35 to 49 in good health. Some clones in this sample may be carry-over from other donors' samples. CDR3s include the opening cysteine and the closing phenylalanine or tryptophan. The order of the fields is J gene, D gene, clone size, V gene, CDR3 protein, CDR3 DNA. The D gene is left open where the match is weak. Clone size is stated in some rows and not others, as once, few, many or a class when expanded.

TRBJ2-1	TRBD2	.	TRBV4-3	CASSQDASGISNEQFF	TGCGCCAGCAGCCAAGATGCTAGCGGGATTAGCAATGAGCAGTTCTTC
TRBJ1-1	.	few	TRBV5-1	CASSLGIRVGGTEAFF	TGCGCCAGCAGCTTGGGTATTCGGGTGGGGGGAACTGAAGCTTTCTTT
TRBJ1-4	TRBD1	.	TRBV6-1	CASSDQGGAEKLFF	TGTGCCAGCAGTGATCAGGGGGGCGCGGAAAAACTGTTTTTT
TRBJ1-2	.	.	TRBV6-1	CASSESGGWAIRNYGYTF	TGTGCCAGCAGTGAATCCGGTGGGTGGGCTATAAGAAACTATGGCTACACCTTC
TRBJ1-2	TRBD1	.	TRBV30	CACYNRGNYGYTF	TGTGCCTGCTATAACAGGGGAAACTATGGCTACACCTTC
TRBJ2-7	TRBD1	.	TRBV18	CASSLGQGQSYEQYF	TGTGCCAGCTCACTCGGACAGGGGCAGTCCTACGAGCAGTACTTC
TRBJ2-7	.	few	TRBV7-9	CASSYRGSSYEQYF	TGTGCCAGCAGCTACCGAGGTAGCTCCTACGAGCAGTACTTC
TRBJ1-1	TRBD1	.	TRBV19	CASRATGRMAEAFF	TGTGCCAGTAGAGCGACAGGGAGGATGGCTGAAGCTTTCTTT
TRBJ2-2	.	once	TRBV19	CASSIQDRYTGELFF	TGTGCCAGTAGTATCCAGGACAGATACACCGGGGAGCTGTTTTTT
TRBJ2-7	.	.	TRBV18	CASSPGGPYEQYF	TGTGCCAGCTCACCGGGAGGACCCTACGAGCAGTACTTC
TRBJ2-1	TRBD2	few	TRBV4-3	CASSQDGLAGYNEQFF	TGCGCCAGCAGCCAGGACGGACTAGCGGGTTACAATGAGCAGTTCTTC
TRBJ1-3	TRBD1	many	TRBV6-1	CASSLTGGKGNTIYF	TGTGCCAGCAGCTTGACAGGGGGCAAAGGAAACACCATATATTTT
TRBJ2-1	.	.	TRBV7-2	CASSLASYRPIFF	TGTGCCAGCAGTTTAGCCTCATATCGCCCGATATTCTTC